The 5 T cell receptor beta chains presented below share a single source sample, sequenced in a study of cytomegalovirus exposure and HLA in healthy donors. In the PCR, 60 Vbeta and 13 Jbeta primers were used. The table came from immunoSEQ multiplex PCR; TCRdb's copy has only in-frame clones and leaves some out. The sample has 200,000 or so clones; 55% to 75% are singletons. Source material: PBMCs. Receptors originate from a man aged 35-49 years in good health and CMV-seropositive.

This sequence joins TRBV5-1 and TRBJ2-7, with TRBD1 as a possible D gene (5 bases). CDR1 SGHRS and CDR2 YFSETQ come from the germline V gene. There are 13 residues in the CDR3. V was trimmed by 2 bases and J by 4 bases, leaving 10 bases between them. The CDR3 coding sequence is TGCGCCAGCAGCTTTGCAGGGAAATACGAGCAGTACTTC. Its protein product is CASSFAGKYEQYF.

This clone has just one count. V usage is TRBV7-2 and J usage is TRBJ2-3; a weak D match, TRBD2 (6 bases). The V gene's germline CDR1 is SGHTA and CDR2 FQGNSA. CDR3 length: 13 residues. Trimming took 9 bases from V and 2 from J, leaving 12 bases between them. CDR3 protein: CASGAGSTDTQYF. The CDR3 DNA is TGTGCCAGTGGGGCGGGGTCCACAGATACGCAGTATTTT.

This clone was found once. This chain links TRBV7-2 with TRBJ2-2, with 7 bases identical to TRBD2. Germline V gene lookup returns CDR1 SGHTA and CDR2 FQGNSA. V was pared by 8 bases and J by 7 bases, with 16 bases of the junction left unmatched. The CDR3 covers 16 residues. In DNA form, the CDR3 reads TGTGCCAGCCACTGGGGCCAGCGGGGTCTTGGCGGGGAGCTGTTTTTT. Protein: CASHWGQRGLGGELFF. Variable domain in full (rest from reference TRBV7-2 and TRBJ2-2): GAGVSQSPSNKVTEKGKDVELRCDPISGHTALYWYRQSLGQGLEFLIYFQGNSAPDKSGLPSDRFSAERTGGSVSTLTIQRTQQEDSAVYLCASHWGQRGLGGELFFGEGSRLTVL.

The V call is TRBV19, the J call TRBJ2-5; weak D call: TRBD2 (5 bases). V lost 5 bases, J lost 2 bases, and 15 bases lay in between. The CDR3 is 15 amino acids. Germline values: CDR1 LNHDA, CDR2 SQIVND (reference sequence). The CDR3 protein is CASSSSAAVQETQYF. CDR3 coding DNA: TGTGCCAGTAGTTCCTCGGCAGCGGTGCAAGAGACCCAGTACTTC.

V usage is TRBV2 and J usage is TRBJ1-6; D might be TRBD1 (6 bases). Trimming removed 9 bases at V and 5 bases at J, with 14 bases between. CDR1 and CDR2 (germline): SNHLY, FYNNEI. This CDR3 region has 14 residues. CDR3 amino acids: CASTQGKNNSPLHF. Here the CDR3 DNA reads TGTGCCAGTACCCAGGGGAAAAATAATTCACCCCTCCACTTT.